The 23 T cell receptor beta chains listed next were all sequenced from one sample in a study of T cell repertoires in cytomegalovirus infection. These receptors have no identified antigens. One entry per CDR3 protein, called by TCRdb with MiXCR from the reads. Of under 850,000 distinct CDR3 sequences detected, around 31% appear once; the ten largest clones hold about 20%. Sequenced material: cultured PBMCs, taken from culture after CMV antigen stimulation. The receptors originated from a human donor in good health (CMV status not recorded). Some clones in this sample may be carry-over from other donors' samples.

This clonotype was seen ten or more times. V is TRBV7-9 and J is TRBJ2-3, with TRBD1 identical over 9 bases. Germline assignment: CDR1 SEHNR and CDR2 FQNEAQ (reference sequence). There are 16 residues in the CDR3. Trimming at V came to 0 bases and at J to 3 bases, leaving 4 bases not matched to a gene. This CDR3 reads CASSLARTGVTDTQYF. The CDR3 DNA follows: TGTGCCAGCAGCTTAGCCCGGACAGGGGTAACAGATACGCAGTATTTT.

The chain carries TRBV20-1 and TRBJ2-7; no definite D call. V lost 0 bases and J 9 bases, leaving 9 bases between the germline ends. From germline, CDR1 is DFQATT and CDR2 SNEGSKA (reference sequence). The CDR3 has 11 residues. The CDR3 loop is CSARDPQGQYF. The CDR3 DNA is TGCAGTGCTAGAGATCCCCAAGGGCAGTACTTC.

This sequence joins TRBV7-8 and TRBJ1-5; D is perhaps TRBD1 (5 bases). V was pared by 1 base and J by 5 bases, with 12 bases between. From germline, CDR1 is SGHVS and CDR2 FQNEAQ. The CDR3 is 15 residues long. CDR3: CASSLVAGLDQPQHF. DNA for the CDR3: TGTGCCAGCAGCTTAGTTGCGGGGCTGGATCAGCCCCAGCATTTT. The full variable domain, rest sourced from reference TRBV7-8 and TRBJ1-5, is GAGVSQSPRYKVAKRGQDVALRCDPISGHVSLFWYQQALGQGPEFLTYFQNEAQLDKSGLPSDRFFAERPEGSVSTLKIQRTQQEDSAVYLCASSLVAGLDQPQHFGDGTRLSIL.

This clonotype was detected only once. The chain is built from TRBV7-2 and TRBJ1-3; D is ambiguous. CDR1 SGHTA and CDR2 FQGNSA come from the germline V gene. Trimming took 4 bases from V and 0 from J, leaving 10 bases between them. This CDR3 is 15 amino acids long. CDR3 sequence reads: CASSSRRFSGNTIYF. The DNA for the CDR3 is TGTGCCAGCAGCTCCCGACGGTTCTCTGGAAACACCATATATTTT.

This rearrangement joins TRBV28 to TRBJ1-1; D unresolved. This CDR3 is built from 14 residues. Trimming shortened V by 2 bases and J by 3 bases, and 10 bases separated the two germline ends. Germline lookup yields CDR1 MDHEN and CDR2 SYDVKM. This chain's CDR3 is CASSLNGKHTEAFF. CDR3 sequence (DNA): TGTGCCAGCAGTTTAAATGGGAAGCACACTGAAGCTTTCTTT.

The chain links TRBV7-2 to TRBJ2-1; 9 nucleotides align to TRBD2. The CDR3 covers 16 residues. With 7 bases clipped from V and 6 bases from J, the junction kept 13 bases outside the gene matches. The V gene's germline CDR1 is SGHTA and CDR2 FQGNSA. The CDR3 region is CASTSWRGRAGNEQFF. In DNA form, the CDR3 reads TGTGCCAGCACCTCCTGGCGCGGGAGGGCGGGCAATGAGCAGTTCTTC.

The gene calls are TRBV12-3 or TRBV12-4 and TRBJ2-3, with 12 bases lining up with TRBD2. V dropped 5 bases and J dropped 4; count of bases not matched to a gene: 13. The CDR3 spans 18 residues. The CDR3 sequence is CASSRQASGGAFADTQYF. The CDR3 bases are TGTGCCAGCAGTAGACAGGCTAGCGGGGGGGCCTTTGCAGATACGCAGTATTTT.

Only a few counts were recorded for this clonotype. CDR3 nucleotide sequence: TGTGCCAGCAGTGAGGAGGTAAGGGCCAGAGCTTTCTTT. It specifies CASSEEVRARAFF. The rearrangement joins TRBV2 to TRBJ1-1; no firm D call. Germline CDR1 and CDR2: SNHLY and FYNNEI. The CDR3 totals 13 residues. V lost 3 bases to trimming and J lost 10 bases, with 15 bases between them.

This clonotype has a handful of counts. The chain carries TRBV7-8 and TRBJ1-5; unclear D gene. Germline CDR1 SGHVS, CDR2 FQNEAQ. CDR3 size: 18 residues. Trimming left V 2 bases short and J 2 bases short, with 19 bases between. For the CDR3, the DNA is TGTGCCAGCAGCTTACAAGTCTTTGGCTCTGCGGGCAATCAGCCCCAGCATTTT. This gives the protein CASSLQVFGSAGNQPQHF.

The CDR3 nucleotides read TGTGCCAGCACCAAGGCGGGACTAGCGTTCTACGAGCAGTACTTC. Its protein product is CASTKAGLAFYEQYF. The V gene is TRBV6-2 or TRBV6-3, the J gene TRBJ2-7; 10 bases are a match to TRBD2. Germline V gene lookup returns CDR1 MNHEY and CDR2 SVGEGT. The V gene end was trimmed by 7 bases and the J gene end by 3 bases; junction bases not matched to a gene: 9. This CDR3 comprises 15 residues.

The CDR3 loop is CASSQDHPAGSQETQYF. The CDR3 DNA reads TGCGCCAGCAGCCAAGATCACCCCGCGGGGAGCCAAGAGACCCAGTACTTC. The genes are TRBV4-3 and TRBJ2-5, with a possible D match to TRBD2 (6 bases). CDR1 and CDR2 from the germline V gene are LGHNA and YSLEER. The CDR3 runs 17 residues. The V end lost 0 bases, the J end lost 1 base, and 15 bases lay between the germline ends.

This clonotype has only a few counts. V and J are TRBV12-3 or TRBV12-4 and TRBJ2-7; TRBD2 aligns across 7 bases. V was pared by 3 bases and J by 0 bases, with 8 bases of the junction left unmatched. The CDR3 loop spans 16 amino acids. CDR3 DNA sequence: TGTGCCAGCAGTTTCGTAAGGTGGGGGGGCTCCTACGAGCAGTACTTC. Translation gives CASSFVRWGGSYEQYF.

This clonotype was counted many times. In DNA form, the CDR3 reads TGTGCCAGCAGCTTAGACAGGGCCAATGAGCAGTTCTTC. Translating gives CASSLDRANEQFF. V gene TRBV7-9 combines with J gene TRBJ2-1; TRBD1 might be the D (6 bases). CDR3 size: 13 residues. The germline V gene has CDR1 SEHNR and CDR2 FQNEAQ (reference sequence). V was trimmed by 1 base and J by 6 bases, leaving 7 bases between them.

This clonotype was counted a single time. The V and J genes are TRBV10-3 and TRBJ2-5; D uncertain. Germline values: CDR1 ENHRY, CDR2 SYGVKD. The CDR3 is made up of 14 amino acids. V lost 0 bases to trimming and J lost 2 bases, with 7 bases between them. The CDR3 sequence is CAISESGEQETQYF. CDR3 bases: TGTGCCATCAGTGAGTCCGGCGAACAAGAGACCCAGTACTTC.

V usage is TRBV2 and J usage is TRBJ2-1; D is undetermined. Deletions cut 8 bases from V and 0 bases from J, with 11 bases between. Germline V gene lookup returns CDR1 SNHLY and CDR2 FYNNEI. CDR3 length equals 14 residues. The CDR3 sequence is CASGPLDSYNEQFF. In DNA form, the CDR3 reads TGTGCCAGCGGCCCACTGGACTCCTACAATGAGCAGTTCTTC.

This clonotype was observed a handful of times. This chain connects TRBV7-2 to TRBJ2-3; no reliable D call. The CDR3 is 13 amino acids. Between the trimmed V and J ends, which lost 3 bases and 2 bases, there was a span of 6 bases. CDR1 and CDR2 (germline): SGHTA, FQGNSA. The CDR3 region is CASSFTFTDTQYF. CDR3 coding DNA: TGTGCCAGCAGCTTTACCTTCACAGATACGCAGTATTTT.

The chain joins TRBV29-1 to TRBJ2-7, with 9 bases identical to TRBD2. Germline-derived CDR1 and CDR2 are SQVTM and ANQGSEA. Trimming cost V 6 bases and J 0 bases; bases outside gene matches: 3. CDR3 size: 13 residues. CDR3 amino acids: CSVHSGGSYEQYF. The CDR3 DNA is TGCAGCGTGCATAGCGGGGGCTCCTACGAGCAGTACTTC.

This sequence joins TRBV15 and TRBJ2-7, with 8 bases that match TRBD2. The CDR3 is 17 residues long. The V segment lost 0 bases and the J segment 3 bases; nucleotides outside the gene matches: 10. Germline CDR1 LNHNV, CDR2 YYDKDF (reference sequence). The DNA of the CDR3 is TGTGCCACCAGCAGAGATATGGACCGGAGCGGGAGCTACGAGCAGTACTTC. As protein: CATSRDMDRSGSYEQYF. Using reference TRBV15 and TRBJ2-7 for the parts outside the CDR3, the full variable domain is DAMVIQNPRYQVTQFGKPVTLSCSQTLNHNVMYWYQQKSSQAPKLLFHYYDKDFNNEADTPDNFQSRRPNTSFCFLDIRSPGLGDTAMYLCATSRDMDRSGSYEQYFGPGTRLTVT.

The rearrangement uses TRBV27 and TRBJ2-3; D may be TRBD2 (5 bases). The CDR3 loop spans 16 amino acids. Per germline, CDR1 MNHEY and CDR2 SMNVEV (reference sequence). V lost 5 bases to trimming and J lost 0 bases, with 15 bases between them. CDR3 bases: TGTGCCAGCAGTCCACGGACTTACCCAAGCACAGATACGCAGTATTTT. Its protein is CASSPRTYPSTDTQYF.

This chain joins TRBV19 and TRBJ1-2; 7 bases align to TRBD1. There are 13 residues in the CDR3. Trimming cost V 6 bases and J 6 bases; bases outside gene matches: 7. Per germline, CDR1 LNHDA and CDR2 SQIVND (reference sequence). The CDR3 DNA reads TGTGCCAGTAGAAGGCGAGGGGGCGATGGCTACACCTTC. Translated, it gives CASRRRGGDGYTF.

This sequence joins TRBV20-1 and TRBJ2-1, with D tentatively TRBD2 (8 bases). The CDR3 loop spans 14 amino acids. Germline CDR1 is DFQATT and CDR2 is SNEGSKA (reference sequence). The V end lost 6 bases, the J end lost 9 bases, and 21 bases lay between the germline ends. CDR3 sequence: CSAQLTGAGGEQFF. CDR3 in DNA: TGCAGTGCGCAACTAACAGGGGCGGGGGGTGAGCAGTTCTTC.

The chain recombines TRBV11-1 with TRBJ2-1; no firm D call. V lost 4 bases to trimming and J lost 0 bases, with 22 bases between them. This CDR3 is 19 amino acids long. The germline V gene has CDR1 SGHAT and CDR2 FQDESV (reference sequence). The CDR3 DNA reads as TGTGCCAGCAGCTCCACTTGGGATAAACGAAAAAGCTCCTACAATGAGCAGTTCTTC. Translated, it gives CASSSTWDKRKSSYNEQFF.

This chain links TRBV24-1 with TRBJ2-1; D gene unclear. V was shortened by 3 bases and J by 8 bases, with 7 bases between the two germline ends. The germline V gene encodes CDR1 KGHDR and CDR2 SFDVKD. This CDR3 spans 12 amino acids. CDR3 DNA sequence: TGTGCCACCAGTGATCGGTTGGATGAGCAGTTCTTC. Residues: CATSDRLDEQFF.